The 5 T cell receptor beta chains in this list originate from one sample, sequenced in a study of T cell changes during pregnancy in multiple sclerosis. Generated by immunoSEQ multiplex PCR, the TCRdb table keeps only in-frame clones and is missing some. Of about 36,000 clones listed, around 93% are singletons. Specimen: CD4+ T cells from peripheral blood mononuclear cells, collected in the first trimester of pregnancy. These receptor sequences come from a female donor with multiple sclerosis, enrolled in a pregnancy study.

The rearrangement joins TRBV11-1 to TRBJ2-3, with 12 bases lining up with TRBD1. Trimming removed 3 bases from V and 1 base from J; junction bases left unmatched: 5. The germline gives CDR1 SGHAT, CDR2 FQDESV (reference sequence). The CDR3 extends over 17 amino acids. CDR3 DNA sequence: TGTGCCAGCAGCTTGGGGGACAGGGGGCTTGGCACAGATACGCAGTATTTT. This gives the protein CASSLGDRGLGTDTQYF. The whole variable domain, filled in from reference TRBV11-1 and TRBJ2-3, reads EAEVAQSPRYKITEKSQAVAFWCDPISGHATLYWYRQILGQGPELLVQFQDESVVDDSQLPKDRFSAERLKGVDSTLKIQPAELGDSAMYLCASSLGDRGLGTDTQYFGPGTRLTVL.

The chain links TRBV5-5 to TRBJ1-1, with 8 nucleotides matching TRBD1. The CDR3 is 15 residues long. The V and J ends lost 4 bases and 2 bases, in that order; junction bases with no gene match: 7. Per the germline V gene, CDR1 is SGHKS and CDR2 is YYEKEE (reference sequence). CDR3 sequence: CASSLRQGLNTEAFF. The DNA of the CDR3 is TGTGCCAGCAGCCTGAGACAGGGGCTTAACACTGAAGCTTTCTTT.

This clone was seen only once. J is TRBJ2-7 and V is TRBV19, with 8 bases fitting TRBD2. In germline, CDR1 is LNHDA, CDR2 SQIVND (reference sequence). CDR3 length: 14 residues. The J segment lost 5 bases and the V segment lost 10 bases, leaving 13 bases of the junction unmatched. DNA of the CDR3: TGTGCCACCCAGGCCGCGGGAGGTTTAAACGAGCAGTACTTC. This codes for CATQAAGGLNEQYF.

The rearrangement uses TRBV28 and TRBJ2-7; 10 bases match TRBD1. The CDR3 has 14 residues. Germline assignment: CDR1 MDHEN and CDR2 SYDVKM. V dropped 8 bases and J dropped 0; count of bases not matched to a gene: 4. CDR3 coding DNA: TGTGCCAGCCGGACAGGGGGGAACTCCTACGAGCAGTACTTC. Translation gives CASRTGGNSYEQYF.

CDR3 sequence (DNA): TGTGCCAGTAGTACCCGGGTCGGGGGGAGCTACGAGCAGTACTTC. Its translation: CASSTRVGGSYEQYF. The rearrangement uses TRBV19 and TRBJ2-7; TRBD2 agrees at 7 bases. Trimming cost V 4 bases and J 3 bases; bases outside gene matches: 9. In germline, CDR1 is LNHDA, CDR2 SQIVND (reference sequence). This CDR3 comprises 15 residues.